One sample yielded the 12 T cell receptor beta chains listed below, sequenced in a study of technical replicates of blood from a handful of donors. TCRdb's copy holds only in-frame clones and misses some; the assay was immunoSEQ multiplex PCR. This table holds approximately 70,000 clones, roughly 92% found once. Material: T cells isolated from PBMCs. The source is a human donor in good health.

A word on this clone: A junction boundary mismatches the germline segment, possibly from a read error. The chain uses TRBV15 and TRBJ2-1; TRBD2 agrees at 10 bases. Per the germline V gene, CDR1 is LNHNV and CDR2 is YYDKDF (reference sequence). The CDR3 sequence is 16 residues long. The CDR3 here is CATSSRTSGNYDEQFF. As DNA, the CDR3 is TGTGCCACCAGCTCCCGGACTAGCGGAAACTACGATGAGCAGTTCTTC.

The chain joins TRBV7-2 to TRBJ2-5, with D possibly matching TRBD2 (6 bases). Germline CDR1 and CDR2: SGHTA and FQGNSA. The V end lost 4 bases, the J end lost 13 bases, and 19 bases lay between the germline ends. The CDR3 is 13 amino acids. In DNA form, the CDR3 reads TGTGCCAGCAGCTCTCCAGCCTCGGGGGTGGGGTACTTC. It translates to CASSSPASGVGYF.

This clone was seen a few times. V gene TRBV13 combines with J gene TRBJ2-1; 11 bases agree with TRBD1. J lost 7 bases, V lost 5 bases, and 4 bases had no gene match. The germline V gene encodes CDR1 PRHDT and CDR2 FYEKMQ (reference sequence). This CDR3 is 14 amino acids long. CDR3 region: CASSDRDRGNEQFF. CDR3 bases: TGTGCCAGCAGCGACCGGGACAGGGGGAATGAGCAGTTCTTC.

This chain joins TRBV7-9 and TRBJ2-7; TRBD2 might be the D (5 bases). V was trimmed by 5 bases and J by 3 bases, leaving 11 bases between them. The CDR3 contains 13 residues. Germline V CDR1 and CDR2: SEHNR, FQNEAQ (reference sequence). CDR3 in DNA: TGTGCCAGCAGCCCCGGGGTTGGCTACGAGCAGTACTTC. It codes for CASSPGVGYEQYF.

This rearrangement joins TRBV14 to TRBJ2-2; TRBD2 is a possible D gene (5 bases). V shed 4 bases and J shed 1 base, with 7 bases lying between them. The germline V gene has CDR1 SGHDN and CDR2 FVKESK. The CDR3 loop spans 14 amino acids. CDR3 in amino acids: CASSPGMNTGELFF. The CDR3 DNA reads TGTGCCAGCAGCCCGGGGATGAACACCGGGGAGCTGTTTTTT.

J is TRBJ2-3 and V is TRBV7-2; D may be TRBD1 (6 bases). This CDR3 contains 16 residues. V lost 5 bases to trimming and J lost 2 bases, with 17 bases between them. CDR1 is SGHTA, CDR2 FQGNSA, per germline. Written as DNA, the CDR3 is TGTGCCAGCAGCCCCGCCGGACAGCGTTACACAGATACGCAGTATTTT. Its protein product is CASSPAGQRYTDTQYF.

The gene calls are TRBV6-5 and TRBJ1-1; D unresolved. Trimming pared 1 base from V and 3 bases from J, leaving 9 bases between. Looked up from germline, CDR1 is MNHEY and CDR2 is SVGAGI. The CDR3 spans 14 residues. The DNA for the CDR3 is TGTGCCAGCAGTTACTTCCTAACCGACACTGAAGCTTTCTTT. It is translated as CASSYFLTDTEAFF.

The chain carries TRBV9 and TRBJ2-3, with 10 nucleotides matching TRBD1. CDR3 length equals 15 residues. V shed 4 bases, J shed 2 bases, and the junction held 4 bases outside the gene matches. Germline V gene data show CDR1 as SGDLS and CDR2 as YYNGEE. This CDR3 is CASSPRQGATDTQYF. CDR3 nucleotide sequence: TGTGCCAGCAGCCCTAGACAGGGGGCCACAGATACGCAGTATTTT.

The chain's CDR3 is CASSLGWRQGAFF. The CDR3 DNA reads TGTGCCAGCAGCTTAGGATGGAGGCAGGGGGCTTTCTTT. The chain joins TRBV11-3 to TRBJ1-1; a possible D gene is TRBD1 (6 bases). The CDR3 is 13 residues long. Germline CDR1 and CDR2: SGHNT and YENEEA. V lost 1 base and J 11 bases, leaving 14 bases between the germline ends.

The V call is TRBV7-2, the J call TRBJ2-7, with D perhaps matching TRBD2 (5 bases). Germline V gene data show CDR1 as SGHTA and CDR2 as FQGNSA. The CDR3 runs to 13 residues. Trimming cost V 3 bases and J 7 bases, with 13 bases left between them. The CDR3 DNA reads as TGTGCCAGCAGCTTTGAGGGTGGGCGGGAGCAGTACTTC. This gives the protein CASSFEGGREQYF. Complete variable domain (other parts from reference TRBV7-2 and TRBJ2-7): GAGVSQSPSNKVTEKGKDVELRCDPISGHTALYWYRQSLGQGLEFLIYFQGNSAPDKSGLPSDRFSAERTGGSVSTLTIQRTQQEDSAVYLCASSFEGGREQYFGPGTRLTVT.

The CDR3 DNA reads as TGTGCCAGTAAATTTGGACAGGGTGATTCCGGGGAGCTGTTTTTT. Translation: CASKFGQGDSGELFF. The chain couples TRBV19 to TRBJ2-2; 8 positions match TRBD1. Germline CDR1 LNHDA, CDR2 SQIVND (reference sequence). J gave up 6 bases and V 7 bases, and 10 bases lay outside the gene matches. CDR3 size: 15 residues.

The chain links TRBV19 to TRBJ1-5, with 7 positions matching TRBD1. CDR1 is LNHDA and CDR2 is SQIVND in the germline V gene (reference sequence). This CDR3 has 13 residues. V lost 4 bases to trimming and J lost 6 bases; unmatched junction nucleotides: 3. The CDR3 sequence is CASSRQGTQPQHF. The CDR3 DNA reads TGTGCCAGTAGTAGACAGGGCACTCAGCCCCAGCATTTT.